This TCR beta chain comes out of a study of cytomegalovirus exposure and HLA in healthy donors. Regarding the study as a whole: There were reportedly fewer N-insertions in an Asian-associated ancestry cluster than the roughly 670-donor mean, in a later analysis.

Trimming shortened V by 11 bases and J by 8 bases, and 24 bases separated the two germline ends. CDR3 length equals 15 residues. Looked up from germline, CDR1 is SNHLY and CDR2 is FYNNEI. The PCR was carried out with 60 Vbeta primers and 13 Jbeta primers. The data were produced by immunoSEQ multiplex PCR, yet TCRdb's version contains in-frame clones alone and is incomplete. The sample consists of 120,000 or so clones, over 8.5% of them appearing once. This clone showed up many times. Its antigen is undetermined. Sequenced: PBMCs. This clonotype originated in a woman in her thirties or forties in good health and CMV-seropositive. V and J are TRBV2 and TRBJ2-2; TRBD1 is a possible D gene (5 bases). The DNA for the CDR3 is TGTGCCGTCCCTAGAGAGGCTGGGGCCTGGGGGGAGCTGTTTTTT. It codes for CAVPREAGAWGELFF.